This entry lists 9 T cell receptor beta chains sequenced from one sample in a study of shared clonotypes between healthy human individuals. Clones were read by immunoSEQ multiplex PCR, and TCRdb kept only the in-frame ones, dropping some. The sample lists approximately 2.3 million clones; about 92% were seen once. Source material: naive CD4+ T cells from PBMCs. Subset described: CD45RA+ positively selected. These receptor sequences come from a man between 18 and 29 years old in good health. Some clones in this sample may be carry-over from other donors' samples.

The chain joins TRBV18 to TRBJ2-7; 9 bases are a match to TRBD1. V shed 3 bases, J shed 4 bases, and the junction held 7 bases outside the gene matches. Germline V lookup: CDR1 KGHSH, CDR2 LQKENI. This CDR3 is built from 15 residues. CDR3 amino acids: CASSPRDRAIYEQYF. Here the CDR3 DNA reads TGTGCCAGCTCACCGAGGGACAGGGCAATTTACGAGCAGTACTTC.

The CDR3 DNA reads TGCAGCCCCGTCGGTCCAGCGGGAGTCGATGAGCAGTTCTTC. This translates into CSPVGPAGVDEQFF. This chain joins TRBV29-1 and TRBJ2-1, with 8 bases that match TRBD2. This CDR3 contains 14 residues. Germline assignment: CDR1 SQVTM and CDR2 ANQGSEA. V lost 8 bases to trimming and J lost 8 bases; unmatched junction nucleotides: 14.

The chain is built from TRBV5-6 and TRBJ1-1, with 8 bases matching TRBD1. CDR1 and CDR2 (germline): SGHDT, YYEEEE. The junction had 4 bases not matched to a gene; V was cut back by 4 bases and J by 5 bases. The CDR3 totals 13 residues. This CDR3 is CASSATGGTEAFF. The CDR3, as DNA: TGTGCCAGCAGCGCTACAGGGGGGACTGAAGCTTTCTTT.

The V gene is TRBV19, the J gene TRBJ1-1; D call uncertain. V shed 4 bases and J shed 6 bases, with 15 bases lying between them. Per germline, CDR1 LNHDA and CDR2 SQIVND (reference sequence). This CDR3 comprises 14 residues. CDR3 amino acids: CASSNEQLRSEAFF. The CDR3 DNA reads TGTGCCAGTAGTAATGAACAGTTACGATCTGAAGCTTTCTTT.

The chain has TRBV2 and TRBJ2-2, with TRBD1 matching 8 bases. The trim removed 4 bases at V and 1 base at J, leaving 8 bases unmatched. CDR1 and CDR2 (germline): SNHLY, FYNNEI. CDR3 size: 17 residues. The CDR3 sequence is CASSAQQGVRNTGELFF. CDR3 DNA sequence: TGTGCCAGCAGTGCCCAACAGGGGGTTAGGAACACCGGGGAGCTGTTTTTT.

V is TRBV7-2 and J is TRBJ2-3, with 7 bases identical to TRBD2. V shed 2 bases, J shed 1 base, and the junction held 15 bases outside the gene matches. This CDR3 is 19 amino acids long. The germline V gene has CDR1 SGHTA and CDR2 FQGNSA. CDR3 amino acids: CASSLPRGGRRLGTDTQYF. CDR3 bases: TGTGCCAGCAGCTTACCTCGGGGAGGGCGTAGGTTGGGCACAGATACGCAGTATTTT.

The chain joins TRBV28 to TRBJ1-4, with TRBD1 as a possible D gene (6 bases). Germline lookup yields CDR1 MDHEN and CDR2 SYDVKM. V lost 8 bases and J 14 bases, leaving 21 bases between the germline ends. This CDR3 has 13 amino acids. The CDR3 is CASEMSGTLDLFF. The CDR3, as DNA: TGTGCCAGCGAAATGTCCGGGACACTCGATCTGTTTTTT.

This clone showed up just a few times. V usage is TRBV28 and J usage is TRBJ1-5; D gene unclear. CDR3 length: 13 amino acids. Germline V gene data show CDR1 as MDHEN and CDR2 as SYDVKM. V was clipped by 7 bases and J by 4 bases, with 11 bases between them. CDR3 region: CASTFSRNQPQHF. The CDR3 DNA follows: TGTGCCAGCACCTTCTCTAGAAATCAGCCCCAGCATTTT.

This clone was recorded only once. The chain is built from TRBV10-3 and TRBJ1-2; D is uncertain. The CDR3 has 13 residues. Germline lookup yields CDR1 ENHRY and CDR2 SYGVKD. V lost 4 bases to trimming and J lost 6 bases, with 12 bases between them. For the CDR3, the DNA is TGTGCCATCAGTGGTACCGGAACTCATGGCTACACCTTC. This translates into CAISGTGTHGYTF.